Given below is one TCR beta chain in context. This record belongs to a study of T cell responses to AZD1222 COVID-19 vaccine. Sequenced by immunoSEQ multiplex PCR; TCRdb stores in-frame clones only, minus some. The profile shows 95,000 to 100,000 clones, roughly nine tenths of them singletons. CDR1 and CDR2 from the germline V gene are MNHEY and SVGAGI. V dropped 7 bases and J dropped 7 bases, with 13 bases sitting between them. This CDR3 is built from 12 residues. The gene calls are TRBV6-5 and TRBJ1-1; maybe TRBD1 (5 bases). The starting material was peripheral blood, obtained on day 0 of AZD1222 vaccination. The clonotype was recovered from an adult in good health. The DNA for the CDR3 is TGTGCCAGCACCTCCGGGGGGTTTGAAGCTTTCTTT. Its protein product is CASTSGGFEAFF.